This T cell receptor beta chain was sequenced during a study of T cell responses to AZD1222 COVID-19 vaccine. The protocol was immunoSEQ multiplex PCR, while the TCRdb copy is restricted to in-frame clones and leaves out a portion. The data contain roughly 150,000 clones, less than 95% of them singletons. In regard to this clone: Its antigen remains unknown.

Study-level findings and limits: Rises in breadth and depth of Spike-specific TCRs came after two AZD1222 doses. Donors in the cohort were predominantly white British and more often female, and clonal diversity was possibly underestimated.

The specimen comprised peripheral blood, sampled 28 days after the second AZD1222 dose. This receptor was obtained from an adult who received the AZD1222 COVID-19 vaccine.

The chain's CDR3 is CASSYGGVDYGYTF. For the CDR3, the DNA is TGTGCCAGCAGTTACGGGGGAGTGGACTATGGCTACACCTTC. V usage is TRBV6-5 and J usage is TRBJ1-2; possibly TRBD1 for D (5 bases). Germline V gene sequence: CDR1 MNHEY, CDR2 SVGAGI. This CDR3 is built from 14 residues. Trimming left V 2 bases short and J 3 bases short, with 10 bases between.